These 21 T cell receptor beta chains came from one sample sequenced in a study of blood T cells in healthy people across ages (dated by TCRdb to the mid-2010s). Receptor amplification or capture employed 5' RACE. The run used an Illumina HiSeq 2500. The second PCR ran for roughly 6 to 11 cycles and used a J-beta primer mix along with a sample-barcoded 5' primer. Using fastp at Q25 and MiXCR, TCRdb reprocessed the public reads and kept productive beta chains. Identical CDR3 proteins give one entry, which carries the most common genes and DNA. Recorded for this sample are 700,000 or so distinct CDR3 sequences; over 20% of them occurred a single time. The biggest ten clones account for about 20% of the sample. The sample consisted of blood. These receptors were taken from a man aged 65-85 years in good health.

Comment on this clonotype: Since no conserved phenylalanine or tryptophan closes the CDR3, a read error is the likely cause. The chain employs TRBV7-8 and TRBJ2-5, with 8 positions matching TRBD1. Germline V gives CDR1 SGHVS, CDR2 FQNEAQ. There are 14 residues in the CDR3. Trimming took 1 base from V and 11 from J; bases not matched to a gene: 9. Here the CDR3 reads CASSLGQGNHGQYV. DNA of the CDR3: TGTGCCAGCAGCTTAGGACAGGGGAACCACGGGCAGTACGTC.

The rearrangement links TRBV5-1 to TRBJ1-1; perhaps TRBD1 as D (5 bases). The V and J ends lost 0 bases and 3 bases respectively, with 12 bases between them. CDR3 size: 15 residues. Germline values: CDR1 SGHRS, CDR2 YFSETQ. CDR3 loop: CASSLAGGGDTEAFF. The CDR3 DNA reads TGCGCCAGCAGCTTGGCGGGGGGAGGAGACACTGAAGCTTTCTTT.

This clonotype has ten or more counts. This chain uses TRBV20-1 with TRBJ2-3; the match to TRBD1 covers 7 bases. This CDR3 is 11 amino acids long. Looked up from germline, CDR1 is DFQATT and CDR2 is SNEGSKA (reference sequence). The J segment lost 6 bases and the V segment lost 4 bases, leaving 1 base of the junction unmatched. The CDR3 reads CSATRGDTQYF. The CDR3 region has the DNA TGCAGTGCTACCAGGGGGGATACGCAGTATTTT.

This clonotype was seen only a few times. V gene TRBV5-5 combines with J gene TRBJ2-7, with 7 bases that match TRBD1. In germline, CDR1 is SGHKS, CDR2 YYEKEE (reference sequence). V gave up 0 bases and J gave up 4 bases; unmatched junction bases: 4. The length of the CDR3 is 14 residues. DNA of the CDR3: TGTGCCAGCAGCTTGGCGGGACAGAATTACGAGCAGTACGTC. The encoded protein is CASSLAGQNYEQYV.

This clonotype appeared a few times. The CDR3 here is CASSLTSFGEQYF. In DNA form, the CDR3 reads TGTGCCAGCAGCTTAACTAGCTTCGGCGAGCAGTACTTC. This chain connects TRBV7-7 to TRBJ2-5; D may be TRBD2 (6 bases). The assigned J gene may be wrong: the sequence end matches TRBJ2-7 better. Germline V gives CDR1 SSHAT, CDR2 FNYEAQ (reference sequence). The CDR3 runs 13 residues.

The chain has TRBV20-1 and TRBJ2-3; TRBD1 might be the D (5 bases). This CDR3 has 16 residues. Trimming stripped 6 bases from V and 0 bases from J, with 19 bases between. Germline CDR1 is DFQATT and CDR2 is SNEGSKA (reference sequence). CDR3: CSARQLSYASTDTQYF. CDR3 DNA: TGCAGTGCCCGACAGCTTTCTTACGCCAGCACAGATACGCAGTATTTT.

This chain uses TRBV7-8 with TRBJ2-1, with 9 nucleotides matching TRBD2. Germline V CDR1 and CDR2: SGHVS, FQNEAQ. With 5 bases clipped from V and 6 bases from J, the junction kept 11 bases outside the gene matches. The CDR3 length is 16 residues. CDR3 nucleotide sequence: TGTGCCAGCAGCGCCCTACTAGCGGGTCTATCCAATGAGCAGTTCTTC. Translation gives CASSALLAGLSNEQFF.

The chain is built from TRBV29-1 and TRBJ1-1, with a tentative D call TRBD1 (6 bases). Germline CDR1 is SQVTM and CDR2 is ANQGSEA. V lost 6 bases and J 4 bases, leaving 12 bases between the germline ends. This CDR3 is built from 12 residues. Written as DNA, the CDR3 is TGCAGCGTGATGCAGGGGCGCACTGAAGCTTTCTTT. Translating it yields CSVMQGRTEAFF.

This clonotype has more than one count but fewer than ten. The rearrangement joins TRBV5-1 to TRBJ2-1; TRBD2 agrees at 8 bases. From germline, CDR1 is SGHRS and CDR2 YFSETQ. The trim removed 0 bases at V and 9 bases at J, leaving 17 bases unmatched. The CDR3 is made up of 18 amino acids. The CDR3 DNA reads TGCGCCAGCAGCTTGGCCCGGCTAGCGGGTTCCCAGGGTGGTGAGCAGTTCTTC. It codes for CASSLARLAGSQGGEQFF.

A remark on this clonotype: At one of its ends the junction is not consistent with the germline gene, which may arise from a read error. The J gene is TRBJ2-2, the V gene TRBV25-1, with D possibly matching TRBD1 (6 bases). CDR1 is MGHDK and CDR2 is SYGVNS in the germline V gene. This CDR3 is 15 amino acids long. Here the CDR3 reads CASGDVTGFTGELFF. DNA for the CDR3: TGTGCCAGCGGTGACGTTACAGGGTTTACCGGGGAGCTGTTTTTT.

V and J are TRBV11-2 and TRBJ2-3, with unresolved D. V was shortened by 3 bases and J by 0 bases, with 7 bases between the two germline ends. CDR1 SGHAT and CDR2 FQNNGV come from the germline V gene. This CDR3 comprises 14 residues. The CDR3: CASSFDPSTDTQYF. The CDR3 bases are TGTGCCAGCAGCTTCGACCCAAGCACAGATACGCAGTATTTT.

This clonotype was observed a single time. The CDR3 ends on some other residue instead of the conserved phenylalanine or tryptophan, so this is likely a read error. This rearrangement joins TRBV18 to TRBJ2-3; TRBD1 matches at 7 bases. The CDR3 is 16 amino acids. Trimming at V came to 5 bases and at J to 1 base, leaving 9 bases not matched to a gene. In germline, CDR1 is KGHSH, CDR2 LQKENI. This CDR3 reads CASSGRKGGGTDTQYL. As DNA, the CDR3 is TGTGCCAGCTCAGGCCGCAAAGGGGGCGGCACAGATACGCAGTATCTT.

This chain links TRBV19 with TRBJ1-4; unclear D gene. The CDR3 sequence is 14 residues long. Deletions cut 1 base from V and 7 bases from J, with 10 bases between. The germline V gene has CDR1 LNHDA and CDR2 SQIVND (reference sequence). The CDR3 region is CASSIASTGEKLFF. CDR3 bases: TGTGCCAGTAGTATAGCCTCGACGGGTGAAAAACTGTTTTTT. Supplemented by reference TRBV19 and TRBJ1-4, the full variable domain reads DGGITQSPKYLFRKEGQNVTLSCEQNLNHDAMYWYRQDPGQGLRLIYYSQIVNDFQKGDIAEGYSVSREKKESFPLTVTSAQKNPTAFYLCASSIASTGEKLFFGSGTQLSVL.

This clonotype was observed a few times. J is TRBJ1-4 and V is TRBV12-3 or TRBV12-4; the D gene is possibly TRBD1 (5 bases). V dropped 1 base and J dropped 10 bases, with 16 bases sitting between them. The CDR3 is 15 amino acids. Here the CDR3 reads CASSLGRGGSGKLFF. The DNA for the CDR3 is TGTGCCAGCAGTTTAGGAAGGGGTGGTTCTGGAAAACTGTTTTTT.

This clonotype was seen a handful of times. The chain employs TRBV6-1 and TRBJ2-2; 10 nucleotides agree with TRBD2. The CDR3 sequence is 14 residues long. With V trimmed by 7 bases and J by 7 bases, 6 bases remained unmatched. The germline V gene has CDR1 MNHNS and CDR2 SASEGT. This chain's CDR3 is CASNRGLAIGELFF. The CDR3 DNA reads as TGTGCCAGCAACCGGGGACTAGCGATCGGGGAGCTGTTTTTT.

This clonotype appeared a few times. The V gene is TRBV6-5, the J gene TRBJ1-1; D perhaps matches TRBD1 (6 bases). The germline CDR1 and CDR2 sequences are MNHEY and SVGAGI. Trimming removed 2 bases from V and 8 bases from J, with 9 bases in between. This CDR3 has 12 amino acids. The DNA of the CDR3 is TGTGCCAGCAGTTACAGGGGGTCGGAAGCTTTCTTT. This sequence encodes CASSYRGSEAFF.

V usage is TRBV30 and J usage is TRBJ2-5; tentatively, D is TRBD2 (6 bases). Germline values: CDR1 GTSNPN, CDR2 SVGIG (reference sequence). This CDR3 region has 13 residues. V was clipped by 1 base and J by 4 bases, with 10 bases between them. The CDR3 loop reads CAWSAGTSETQYF. The CDR3 coding sequence is TGTGCCTGGAGTGCGGGGACTTCAGAGACCCAGTACTTC. Supplemented by reference TRBV30 and TRBJ2-5, the full variable domain reads SQTIHQWPATLVQPVGSPLSLECTVEGTSNPNLYWYRQAAGRGLQLLFYSVGIGQISSEVPQNLSASRPQDRQFILSSKKLLLSDSGFYLCAWSAGTSETQYFGPGTRLLVL.

The chain joins TRBV12-3 or TRBV12-4 to TRBJ2-3; TRBD1 is a possible D gene (5 bases). V lost 6 bases to trimming and J lost 15 bases, with 25 bases between them. This CDR3 spans 14 amino acids. The CDR3 DNA reads TGTGCCAGCAGAAAGACAGTTGTGGCAGATATGCAATATTTT. Protein: CASRKTVVADMQYF.

CDR3 residues: CASSYRRTGGQETQYF. In DNA form, the CDR3 reads TGTGCCAGCAGTTATCGCAGGACAGGGGGCCAAGAGACCCAGTACTTC. V gene TRBV12-3 or TRBV12-4 combines with J gene TRBJ2-5; TRBD1 agrees at 10 bases. After removal of 4 bases from V and 1 base from J, the junction contained 6 bases not matched to a gene. CDR3 length equals 16 residues.

The chain recombines TRBV20-1 with TRBJ2-5; 9 bases match TRBD2. With V trimmed by 1 base and J by 2 bases, 8 bases remained unmatched. In germline, CDR1 is DFQATT, CDR2 SNEGSKA (reference sequence). The CDR3 sequence is 16 residues long. In nucleotides, the CDR3 is TGCAGTGCTAGAGGGGCGACTAGCGGACAACAAGAGACCCAGTACTTC. It yields the protein CSARGATSGQQETQYF.

This chain joins TRBV29-1 and TRBJ2-2, with 8 nucleotides matching TRBD1. Germline-derived CDR1 and CDR2 are SQVTM and ANQGSEA. V trimming: 0 bases; J trimming: 6 bases; junction bases outside the gene matches: 3. This CDR3 comprises 14 residues. Here the CDR3 reads CSVEDWTGSGELFF. In nucleotides, the CDR3 is TGCAGCGTTGAAGATTGGACAGGGTCCGGGGAGCTGTTTTTT.